A single sample is the source of the 9 T cell receptor beta chains below, sequenced in a study of spatial heterogeneity in lung cancer. Their target antigens are unknown. General study findings and limits: Mutation counts in tumors were tracked by counts of expanded intratumoral alpha and beta TCRs.

Time point meaning: sample taken at primary tumor resection. TCRdb re-called the 5' RACE reads with MiXCR, one entry per CDR3 protein. The table records about 9,600 distinct CDR3 sequences, about 5.9% of them present only once. Sequencing used lung tumor tissue, obtained at surgery. The receptors originated from a male donor with early-stage non-small cell lung cancer.

This clonotype is categorized as medium-sized. The chain combines TRBV12-5 with TRBJ2-1; a possible D gene is TRBD2 (5 bases). Germline V lookup: CDR1 LGHNT, CDR2 FRNRAP. The CDR3 runs to 18 residues. V was pared by 2 bases and J by 2 bases, with 19 bases between. The CDR3 loop reads CASGLTPYGTRAYNEQFF. The CDR3 nucleotides read TGTGCTAGTGGTTTGACGCCTTACGGCACTAGAGCCTACAATGAGCAGTTCTTC.

This clonotype appeared many times. The J gene is TRBJ1-1, the V gene TRBV11-3; unclear D gene. V gave up 5 bases and J gave up 8 bases, with 15 bases separating them. Germline lookup yields CDR1 SGHNT and CDR2 YENEEA. The CDR3 contains 13 residues. The CDR3 sequence is CASSPGIEREAFF. CDR3 sequence (DNA): TGTGCCAGCAGCCCTGGGATAGAGAGGGAAGCTTTCTTT.

CDR3 amino acids: CSARDSGRTYEQYF. CDR3 DNA sequence: TGCAGTGCTAGAGATTCAGGTCGAACCTACGAGCAGTACTTC. The chain recombines TRBV20-1 with TRBJ2-7; D is unclear. The germline gives CDR1 DFQATT, CDR2 SNEGSKA (reference sequence). Trimming shortened V by 0 bases and J by 2 bases, and 11 bases separated the two germline ends. This CDR3 has 14 residues.

This clonotype was recorded a few times. V is TRBV20-1 and J is TRBJ2-7; D may be TRBD1 (6 bases). The CDR3 length is 16 residues. V lost 3 bases and J lost 1, with 19 bases in between. Germline V gene sequence: CDR1 DFQATT, CDR2 SNEGSKA (reference sequence). This chain's CDR3 is CSARGQDRLLSYEQYF. CDR3 DNA: TGCAGTGCTAGGGGACAAGACAGGCTACTTTCCTACGAGCAGTACTTC.

About this clonotype itself: A much larger clone differs from this one at a single base, so this may be a read error. The chain has TRBV7-2 and TRBJ1-5, with D tentatively TRBD1 (6 bases). Germline V gene data show CDR1 as SGHTA and CDR2 as FQGNSA. The CDR3 runs 15 residues. The CDR3 bases are TGTGCCGGCAGCTTAAGCAGGGACACTAGTCAGCCCCAGCATTTT. This gives the protein CAGSLSRDTSQPQHF.

This clonotype was seen many times. The V gene is TRBV11-3, the J gene TRBJ2-5; 8 nucleotides agree with TRBD2. V was pared by 6 bases and J by 3 bases, with 6 bases of the junction left unmatched. The CDR3 is 14 amino acids. CDR1 is SGHNT and CDR2 is YENEEA in the germline V gene. The CDR3 coding sequence is TGTGCCAGCAGTGAAGCGGGGGCTGAAGAGACCCAGTACTTC. Its protein is CASSEAGAEETQYF.

Regarding this clonotype: A much bigger clone sits one base away, suggesting this may be a read error. V is TRBV12-3 or TRBV12-4 and J is TRBJ1-2, with D uncertain. V gave up 1 base and J gave up 7 bases, with 16 bases separating them. This CDR3 contains 15 residues. The CDR3 DNA reads TGTGCCAGCAGTTTAGGCGCGGCCTCTGGCTTTGGCTACACCTTC. This gives the protein CASSLGAASGFGYTF.

In this sample, this clonotype turned up many times. The rearrangement links TRBV18 to TRBJ1-1; D is perhaps TRBD1 (5 bases). This CDR3 is built from 14 residues. V gave up 6 bases and J gave up 5 bases, with 16 bases separating them. Germline CDR1 and CDR2: KGHSH and LQKENI. The CDR3 nucleotides read TGTGCCAGCTCCCCCCGAGGGGAGGGTACTGAAGCTTTCTTT. Protein sequence: CASSPRGEGTEAFF.

The sample holds many counts of this clonotype. CDR3 sequence (DNA): TGTGCCAGCAGTCAAGACAGGGGGGTTCAGCCCCAGCATTTT. This translates into CASSQDRGVQPQHF. V usage is TRBV2 and J usage is TRBJ1-5; 9 nucleotides line up with TRBD1. V lost 5 bases, J lost 6 bases, and 5 bases stayed unmatched. CDR1 is SNHLY and CDR2 is FYNNEI in the germline V gene. CDR3 length: 14 residues.